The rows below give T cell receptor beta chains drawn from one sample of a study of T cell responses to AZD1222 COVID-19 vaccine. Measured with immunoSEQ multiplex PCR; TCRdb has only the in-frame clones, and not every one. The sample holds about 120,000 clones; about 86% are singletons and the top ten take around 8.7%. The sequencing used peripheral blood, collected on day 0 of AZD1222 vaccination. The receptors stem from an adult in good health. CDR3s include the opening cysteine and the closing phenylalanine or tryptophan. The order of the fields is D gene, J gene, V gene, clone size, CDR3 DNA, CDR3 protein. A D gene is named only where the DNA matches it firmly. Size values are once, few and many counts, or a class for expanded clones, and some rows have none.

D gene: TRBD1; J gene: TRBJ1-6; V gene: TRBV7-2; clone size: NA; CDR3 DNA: TGTGCCAGCAGGCCGGGACAGGGTGGTTCACCCCTCCACTTT; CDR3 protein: CASRPGQGGSPLHF
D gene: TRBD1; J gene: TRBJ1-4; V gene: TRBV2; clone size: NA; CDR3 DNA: TGTGCCATCCAGGGAGAACAGGGGATTCGTGAAAAACTGTTTTTT; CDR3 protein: CAIQGEQGIREKLFF
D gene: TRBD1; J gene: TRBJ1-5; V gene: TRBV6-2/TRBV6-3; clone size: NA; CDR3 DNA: TGTGCCAGCAGTCCACAGGGGGATGGTCAGCCCCAGCATTTT; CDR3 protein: CASSPQGDGQPQHF
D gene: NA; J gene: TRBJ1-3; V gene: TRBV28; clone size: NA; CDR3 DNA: TGTGCCAGCCGATCAGGCGGGTACTCTGGAAACACCATATATTTT; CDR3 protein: CASRSGGYSGNTIYF
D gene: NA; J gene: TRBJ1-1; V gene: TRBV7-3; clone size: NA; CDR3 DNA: TGTGCCAGCAGCATTGGGGGGACTGAAGCTTTCTTT; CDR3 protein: CASSIGGTEAFF
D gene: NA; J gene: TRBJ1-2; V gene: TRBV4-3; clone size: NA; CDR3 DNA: TGCGCCAGCAGCCAAGTTGTTTTAGCTAACTATGGCTACACCTTC; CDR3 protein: CASSQVVLANYGYTF
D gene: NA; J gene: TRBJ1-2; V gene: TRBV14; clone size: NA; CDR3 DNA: TGTGCCAGCAGCAAGGTGGGGTCGTCCTATGGCTACACCTTC; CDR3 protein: CASSKVGSSYGYTF
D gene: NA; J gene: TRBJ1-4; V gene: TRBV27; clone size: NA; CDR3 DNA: TGTGCCAGCTCCGGGAGGGGGGCAGGGGAAAAACTGTTTTTT; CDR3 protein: CASSGRGAGEKLFF
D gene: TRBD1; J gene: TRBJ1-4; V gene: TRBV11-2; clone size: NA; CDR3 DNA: TGTGCCAGCAGCAAGACAGGGGCGAGAGAAAAACTGTTTTTT; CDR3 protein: CASSKTGAREKLFF
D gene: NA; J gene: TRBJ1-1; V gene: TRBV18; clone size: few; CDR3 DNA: TGTGCCAGCTCACCAGATACGGACGTTGGCACTGAAGCTTTCTTT; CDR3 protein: CASSPDTDVGTEAFF
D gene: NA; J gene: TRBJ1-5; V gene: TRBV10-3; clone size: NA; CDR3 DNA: TGTGCCATCAGTCCGAATGATCAGCCCCAGCATTTT; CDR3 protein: CAISPNDQPQHF